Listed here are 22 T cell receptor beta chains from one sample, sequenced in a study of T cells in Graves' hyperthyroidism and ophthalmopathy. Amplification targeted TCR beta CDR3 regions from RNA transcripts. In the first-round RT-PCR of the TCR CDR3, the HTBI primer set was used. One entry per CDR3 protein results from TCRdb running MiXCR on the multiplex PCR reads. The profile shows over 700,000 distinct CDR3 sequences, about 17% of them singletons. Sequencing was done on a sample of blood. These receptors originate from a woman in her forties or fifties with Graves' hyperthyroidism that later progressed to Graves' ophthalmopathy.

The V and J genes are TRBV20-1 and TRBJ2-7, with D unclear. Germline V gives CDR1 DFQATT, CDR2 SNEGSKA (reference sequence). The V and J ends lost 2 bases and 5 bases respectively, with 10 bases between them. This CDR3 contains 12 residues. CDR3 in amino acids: CSARPEGDEQYF. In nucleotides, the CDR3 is TGCAGTGCTAGACCAGAAGGCGACGAGCAGTACTTC.

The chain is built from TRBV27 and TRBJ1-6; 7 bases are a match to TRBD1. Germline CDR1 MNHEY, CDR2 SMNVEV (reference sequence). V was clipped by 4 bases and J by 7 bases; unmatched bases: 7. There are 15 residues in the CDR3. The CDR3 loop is CASSSDRVANSPLHF. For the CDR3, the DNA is TGTGCCAGCAGTTCCGACAGGGTGGCGAATTCACCCCTCCACTTT.

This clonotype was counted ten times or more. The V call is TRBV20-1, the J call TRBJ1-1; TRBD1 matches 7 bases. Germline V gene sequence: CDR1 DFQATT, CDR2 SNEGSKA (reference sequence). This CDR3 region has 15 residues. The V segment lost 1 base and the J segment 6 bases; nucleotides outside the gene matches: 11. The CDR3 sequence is CSARGPRGVAAEAFF. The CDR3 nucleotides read TGCAGTGCTAGAGGACCCAGGGGGGTTGCGGCTGAAGCTTTCTTT.

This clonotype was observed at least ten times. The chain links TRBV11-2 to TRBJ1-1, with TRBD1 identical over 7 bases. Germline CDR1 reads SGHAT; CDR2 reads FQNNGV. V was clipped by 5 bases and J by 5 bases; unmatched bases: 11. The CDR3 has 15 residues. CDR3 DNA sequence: TGTGCCAGCAGCCCCCAGGGGGGATTGGGAACTGAAGCTTTCTTT. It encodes CASSPQGGLGTEAFF.

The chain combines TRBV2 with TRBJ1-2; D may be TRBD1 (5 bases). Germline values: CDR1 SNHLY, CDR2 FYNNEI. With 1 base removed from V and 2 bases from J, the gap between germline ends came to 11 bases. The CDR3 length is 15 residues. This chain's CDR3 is CASSEVGDGNYGYTF. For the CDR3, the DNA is TGTGCCAGCAGTGAAGTGGGGGACGGGAACTATGGCTACACCTTC.

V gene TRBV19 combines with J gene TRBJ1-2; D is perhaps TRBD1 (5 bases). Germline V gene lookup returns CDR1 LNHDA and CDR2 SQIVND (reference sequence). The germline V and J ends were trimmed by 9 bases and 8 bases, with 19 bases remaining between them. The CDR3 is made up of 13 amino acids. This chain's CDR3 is CASLGPLIIGYTF. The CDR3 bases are TGTGCCAGCCTGGGGCCTCTTATTATCGGCTACACCTTC.

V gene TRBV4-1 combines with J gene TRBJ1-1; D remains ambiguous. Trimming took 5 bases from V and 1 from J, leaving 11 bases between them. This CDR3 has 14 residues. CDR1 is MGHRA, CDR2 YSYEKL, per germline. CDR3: CASSYISENTEAFF. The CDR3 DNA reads TGCGCCAGCAGCTATATTTCAGAGAACACTGAAGCTTTCTTT.

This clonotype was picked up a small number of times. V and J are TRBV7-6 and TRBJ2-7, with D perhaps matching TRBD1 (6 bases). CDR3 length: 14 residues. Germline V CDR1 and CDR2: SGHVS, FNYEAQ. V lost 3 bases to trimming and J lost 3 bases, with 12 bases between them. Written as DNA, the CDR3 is TGTGCCAGCAGCTTCGGTGCAGGGGACTACGAGCAGTACTTC. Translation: CASSFGAGDYEQYF.

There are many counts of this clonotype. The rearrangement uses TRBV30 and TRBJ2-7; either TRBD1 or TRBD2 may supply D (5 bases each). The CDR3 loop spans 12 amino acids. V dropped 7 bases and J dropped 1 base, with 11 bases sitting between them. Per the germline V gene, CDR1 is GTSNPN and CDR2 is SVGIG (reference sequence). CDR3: CAFRDGSYEQYF. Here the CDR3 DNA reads TGTGCCTTCCGGGACGGATCCTACGAGCAGTACTTC.

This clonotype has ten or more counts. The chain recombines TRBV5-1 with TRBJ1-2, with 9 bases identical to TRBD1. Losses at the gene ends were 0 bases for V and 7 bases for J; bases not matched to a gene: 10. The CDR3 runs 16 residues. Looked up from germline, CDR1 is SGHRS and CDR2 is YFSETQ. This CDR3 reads CASSLGDGTGSGGYTF. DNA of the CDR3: TGCGCCAGCAGCTTGGGCGACGGGACAGGGTCTGGTGGCTACACCTTC.

The DNA for the CDR3 is TGTGCCAGCAGCCACCGTAGCGGGGTCTCCTACAATGAGCAGTTCTTC. Residues: CASSHRSGVSYNEQFF. The V gene is TRBV6-2 or TRBV6-3, the J gene TRBJ2-1, with 8 bases that match TRBD2. Germline assignment: CDR1 MNHEY and CDR2 SVGEGT. With V trimmed by 6 bases and J by 0 bases, 7 bases remained unmatched. The CDR3 runs 16 residues.

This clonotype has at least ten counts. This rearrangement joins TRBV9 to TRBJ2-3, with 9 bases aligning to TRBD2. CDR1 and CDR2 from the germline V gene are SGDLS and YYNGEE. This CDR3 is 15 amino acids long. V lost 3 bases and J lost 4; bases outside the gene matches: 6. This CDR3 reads CASSAGLASPDTQYF. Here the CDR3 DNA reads TGTGCCAGCAGCGCAGGACTAGCGTCCCCAGATACGCAGTATTTT.

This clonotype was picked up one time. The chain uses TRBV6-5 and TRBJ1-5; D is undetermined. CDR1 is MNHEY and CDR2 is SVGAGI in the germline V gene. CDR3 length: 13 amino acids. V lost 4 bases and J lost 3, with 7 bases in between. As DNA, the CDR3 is TGTGCCAGCAGTTTCCAGAACAATCAGCCCCAGCATTTT. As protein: CASSFQNNQPQHF.

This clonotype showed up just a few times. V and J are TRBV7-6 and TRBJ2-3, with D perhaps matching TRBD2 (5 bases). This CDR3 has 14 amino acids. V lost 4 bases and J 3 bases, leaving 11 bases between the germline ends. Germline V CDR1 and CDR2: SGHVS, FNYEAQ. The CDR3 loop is CASSWAGRTDTQYF. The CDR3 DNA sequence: TGTGCCAGCAGCTGGGCGGGTCGTACAGATACGCAGTATTTT. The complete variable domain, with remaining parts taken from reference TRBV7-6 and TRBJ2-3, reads GAGVSQSPRYKVTKRGQDVALRCDPISGHVSLYWYRQALGQGPEFLTYFNYEAQQDKSGLPNDRFSAERPEGSISTLTIQRTEQRDSAMYRCASSWAGRTDTQYFGPGTRLTVL.

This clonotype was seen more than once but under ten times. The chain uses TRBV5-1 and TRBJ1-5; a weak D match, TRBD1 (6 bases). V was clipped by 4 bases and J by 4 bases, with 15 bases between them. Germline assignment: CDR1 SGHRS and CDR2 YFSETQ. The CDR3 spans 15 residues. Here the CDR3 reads CASSPGPGENQPQHF. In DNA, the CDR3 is TGCGCCAGCAGCCCGGGCCCAGGGGAGAATCAGCCCCAGCATTTT.

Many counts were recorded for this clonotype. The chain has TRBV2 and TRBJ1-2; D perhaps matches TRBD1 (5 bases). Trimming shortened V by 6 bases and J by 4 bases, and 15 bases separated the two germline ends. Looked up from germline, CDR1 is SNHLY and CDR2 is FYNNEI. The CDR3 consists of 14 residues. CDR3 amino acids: CASRAGILGYGYTF. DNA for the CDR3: TGTGCCAGCAGGGCAGGGATCTTGGGCTATGGCTACACCTTC. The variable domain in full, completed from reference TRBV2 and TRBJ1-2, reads EPEVTQTPSHQVTQMGQEVILRCVPISNHLYFYWYRQILGQKVEFLVSFYNNEISEKSEIFDDQFSVERPDGSNFTLKIRSTKLEDSAMYFCASRAGILGYGYTFGSGTRLTVV.

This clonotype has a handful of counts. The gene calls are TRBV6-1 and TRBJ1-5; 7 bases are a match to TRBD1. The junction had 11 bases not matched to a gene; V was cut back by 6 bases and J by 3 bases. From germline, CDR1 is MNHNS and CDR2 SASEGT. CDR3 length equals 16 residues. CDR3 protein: CASSKIYRGNNQPQHF. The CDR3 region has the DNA TGTGCCAGCAGCAAAATTTACAGGGGAAACAATCAGCCCCAGCATTTT.

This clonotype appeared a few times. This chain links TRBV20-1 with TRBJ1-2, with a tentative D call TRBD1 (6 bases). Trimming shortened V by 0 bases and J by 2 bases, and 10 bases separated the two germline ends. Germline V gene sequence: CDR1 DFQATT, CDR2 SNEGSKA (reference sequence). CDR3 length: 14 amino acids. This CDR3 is CSARDRQGNYGYTF. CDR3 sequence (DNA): TGCAGTGCTAGAGATCGTCAGGGGAACTATGGCTACACCTTC.

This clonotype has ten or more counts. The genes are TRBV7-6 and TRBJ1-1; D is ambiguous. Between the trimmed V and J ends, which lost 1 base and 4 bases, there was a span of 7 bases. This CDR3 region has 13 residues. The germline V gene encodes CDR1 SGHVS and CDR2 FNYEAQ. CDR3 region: CASSLEEVTEAFF. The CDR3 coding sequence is TGTGCCAGCAGCTTAGAGGAAGTCACTGAAGCTTTCTTT.

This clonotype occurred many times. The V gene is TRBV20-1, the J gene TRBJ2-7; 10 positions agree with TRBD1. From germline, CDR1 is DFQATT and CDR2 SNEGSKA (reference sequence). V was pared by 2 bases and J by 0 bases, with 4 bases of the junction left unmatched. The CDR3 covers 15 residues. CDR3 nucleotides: TGCAGTGCTAGACCGGGACAGGGGAACTCCTACGAGCAGTACTTC. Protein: CSARPGQGNSYEQYF.

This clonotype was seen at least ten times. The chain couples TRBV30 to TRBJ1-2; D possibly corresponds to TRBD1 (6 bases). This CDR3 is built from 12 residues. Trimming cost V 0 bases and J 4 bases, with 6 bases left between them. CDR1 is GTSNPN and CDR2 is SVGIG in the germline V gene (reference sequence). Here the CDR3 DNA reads TGTGCCTGGAGTGTACAGGGCTATGGCTACACCTTC. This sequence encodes CAWSVQGYGYTF.

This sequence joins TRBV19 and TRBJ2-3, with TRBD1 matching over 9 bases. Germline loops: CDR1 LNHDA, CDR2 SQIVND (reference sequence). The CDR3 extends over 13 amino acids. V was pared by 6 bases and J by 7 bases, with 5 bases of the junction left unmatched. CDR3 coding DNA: TGTGCCAGTAGGGACAGGGGTGGAAATACGCAGTATTTT. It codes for CASRDRGGNTQYF.